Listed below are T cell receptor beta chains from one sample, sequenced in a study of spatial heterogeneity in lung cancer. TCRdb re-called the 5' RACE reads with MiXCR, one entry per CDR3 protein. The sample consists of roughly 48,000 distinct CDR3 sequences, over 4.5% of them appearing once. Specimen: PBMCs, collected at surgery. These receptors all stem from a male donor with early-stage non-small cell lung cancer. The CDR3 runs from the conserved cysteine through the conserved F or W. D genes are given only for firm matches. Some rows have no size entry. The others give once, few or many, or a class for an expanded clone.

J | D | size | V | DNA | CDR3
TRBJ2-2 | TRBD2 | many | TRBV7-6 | TGTGCCAGCAGCTCCGCACTAGCGGGAAACACCGGGGAGCTGTTTTTT | CASSSALAGNTGELFF
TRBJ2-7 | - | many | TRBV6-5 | TGTGCCAGCAGCGATCCGGGGCGCTACGAGCAGTACTTC | CASSDPGRYEQYF
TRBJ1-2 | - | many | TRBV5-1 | TGCGCCAGCCGGACCGGGGCGAGGGGAAACACCTTC | CASRTGARGNTF
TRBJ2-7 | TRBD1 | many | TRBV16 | TGTGCCAGCAGCCAAGGGACAGGGGGTTTCTACGAGCAGTACTTC | CASSQGTGGFYEQYF
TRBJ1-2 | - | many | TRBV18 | TGTGCCAGCTCACCTATGAGCGGGGCGGATGGCTACACCTTC | CASSPMSGADGYTF
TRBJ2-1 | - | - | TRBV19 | TGTGCCAGTAAAGGGGAAATATTTTGGGAGCAGTTCTTC | CASKGEIFWEQFF
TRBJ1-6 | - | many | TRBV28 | TGTGCCAGCACGGGAGGGCAGGCCTATAATTCACCCCTCCACTTT | CASTGGQAYNSPLHF
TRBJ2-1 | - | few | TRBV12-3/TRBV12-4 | TGTGCCAGCAGCTACGGGAGCCAGGTCTACAATGAGCAGTTCTTC | CASSYGSQVYNEQFF
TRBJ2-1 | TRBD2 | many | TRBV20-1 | TGCAGTGCTACGGTAGCGGGAGATTTAGTACAGTTCTTC | CSATVAGDLVQFF
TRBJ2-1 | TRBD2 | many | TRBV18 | TGTGCCAGCTCACCTACGGGACTAGCGCTTAGCTCCTACAATGAGCAGTTCTTC | CASSPTGLALSSYNEQFF
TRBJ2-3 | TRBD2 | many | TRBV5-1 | TGCGCCAGCAGCGCCGGGACTACTGGTAGCACAGATACGCAGTATTTT | CASSAGTTGSTDTQYF
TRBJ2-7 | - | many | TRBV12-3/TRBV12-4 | TGTGCCAGCAGTGCCCCAAGGAGGGGAGACTACGAGCAGTACTTC | CASSAPRRGDYEQYF
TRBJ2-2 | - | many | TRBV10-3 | TGTGCCATCAGTGAGTCCGGGACCGGGGAGCTGTTTTTT | CAISESGTGELFF
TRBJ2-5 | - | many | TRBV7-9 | TGTGCCAGCAGCCGAACCAACGCGGAAGAGACCCAGTACTTC | CASSRTNAEETQYF
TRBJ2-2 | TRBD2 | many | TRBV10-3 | TGTGCCATCAGTGACCTGGGACTACAGAACACCGGGGAGCTGTTTTTT | CAISDLGLQNTGELFF
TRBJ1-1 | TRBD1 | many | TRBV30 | TGTGCCTGGAGTGTTTTAAGTAAGGGGGCAGGGACTGAAGCTTTCTTT | CAWSVLSKGAGTEAFF
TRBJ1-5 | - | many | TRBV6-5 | TGTGCCAGCAGTTACGGGGGCAAACAGCCCCAGCATTTT | CASSYGGKQPQHF
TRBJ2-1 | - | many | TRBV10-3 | TGTGCCGCCTCGAGAGGTACTCACAATGAGCAGTTCTTC | CAASRGTHNEQFF
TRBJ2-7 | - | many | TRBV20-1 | TGCAGTGCGGGGGACACCCGGTCCTACGAGCAGTACTTC | CSAGDTRSYEQYF
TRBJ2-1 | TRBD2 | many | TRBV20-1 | TGCAGTGCTAGGACTAGCGGGAGGATCGACAATGAGCAGTTCTTC | CSARTSGRIDNEQFF
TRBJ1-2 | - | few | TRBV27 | TGTGCCAGCAGTTTGACGGACCCCCGGAGGTATGGCTACACCTTC | CASSLTDPRRYGYTF
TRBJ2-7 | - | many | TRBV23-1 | TGCGCCAGCAGGGATTGCTACGAGCAGTACTTC | CASRDCYEQYF
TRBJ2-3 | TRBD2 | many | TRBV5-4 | TGTGCCAGCAGCTTACCGGGACTAGCGGGAGGCACTAGCACAGATACGCAGTATTTT | CASSLPGLAGGTSTDTQYF
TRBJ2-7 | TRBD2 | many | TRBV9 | TGTGCCAGCAGCGTAGAGTGCGGGAGGTTCTCCTACGAGCAGTACTTC | CASSVECGRFSYEQYF
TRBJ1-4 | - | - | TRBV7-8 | TGTGCCAGCAGCTTAGTTGGGCAGTCTAATGAAAAACTGTATTTT | CASSLVGQSNEKLYF
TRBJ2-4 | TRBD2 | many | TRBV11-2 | TGTGCCAGCAGCTTAGGGGCGGGAGGCGAGAACATTCAGTACTTC | CASSLGAGGENIQYF
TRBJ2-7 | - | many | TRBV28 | TGTGCCAGCAGCCGGGCGGGGGCCCTCTCCTACGAGCAGTACTTC | CASSRAGALSYEQYF
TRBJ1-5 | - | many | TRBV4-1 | TGCGCCAGCAGCCAAGAAGGGCTGGAGAATCAGCCCCAGCATTTT | CASSQEGLENQPQHF
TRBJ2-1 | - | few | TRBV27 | TGTGCCAGCAGTTTAGGCACAGGATACAATGAGCAGTTCTTC | CASSLGTGYNEQFF
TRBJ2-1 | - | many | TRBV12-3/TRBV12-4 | TGTGCCAGCAGTTTAGCGCACCAGGGTGGAAATGAGCAGTTCTTC | CASSLAHQGGNEQFF
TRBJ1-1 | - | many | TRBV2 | TGTGCCAGCCGGGACTCTCTCACTGAAGCTTTCTTT | CASRDSLTEAFF
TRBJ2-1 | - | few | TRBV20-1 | TGCAGTGCTAGACGTTGGGGGAATGAGCAGTTCTTC | CSARRWGNEQFF
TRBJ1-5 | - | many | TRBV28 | TGTGCCAGCAGTTTAGCCTTGAGCAATCAGCCCCAGCATTTT | CASSLALSNQPQHF
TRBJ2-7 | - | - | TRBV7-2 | TGTGCCAGCAGCCCCGGTGCAGAGAGCTCCTACGAGCAGTACTTC | CASSPGAESSYEQYF
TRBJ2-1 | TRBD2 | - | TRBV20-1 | TGCAGTGCTAGAGAAACCGGGACTAGCGACGATGAGCAGTTCTTC | CSARETGTSDDEQFF
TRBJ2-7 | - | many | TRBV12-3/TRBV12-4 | TGTGCCAGCAGTTCCCGGCGTGCGGGGACCTACGAGCAGTACTTC | CASSSRRAGTYEQYF
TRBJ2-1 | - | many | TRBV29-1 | TGCAGCGTTGAAGATCGGGGGGACAGTTACAATGAGCAGTTCTTC | CSVEDRGDSYNEQFF
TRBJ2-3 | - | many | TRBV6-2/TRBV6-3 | TGTGCCAGCAGTTACCTCCGGACAGCTAGCACAGATACGCAGTATTTT | CASSYLRTASTDTQYF
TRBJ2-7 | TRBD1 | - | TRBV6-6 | TGTGCCAGCACCCTGGGACAGCTCTACGAGCAGTACTTC | CASTLGQLYEQYF
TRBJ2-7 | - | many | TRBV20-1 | TGCAGTGCTAGGAAAGCGTCGGCGTACGAGCAGTACTTC | CSARKASAYEQYF
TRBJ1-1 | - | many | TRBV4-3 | TGCGCCAGCAGCCAAGTGGGGGGGACTGAAGCTTTCTTT | CASSQVGGTEAFF
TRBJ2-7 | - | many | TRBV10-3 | TGTGCCATCAGTGACGGGACACCCTCCTTCTACGAGCAGTACTTC | CAISDGTPSFYEQYF
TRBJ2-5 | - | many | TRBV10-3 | TGTGCCATCAGTGAGTCGATTACTCCCGTGGAGACCCAGTACTTC | CAISESITPVETQYF
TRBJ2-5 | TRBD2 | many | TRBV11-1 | TGTGCCAGCAGCGTAACCGGGACTAGCGGGAGTAAGACCCAGTACTTC | CASSVTGTSGSKTQYF
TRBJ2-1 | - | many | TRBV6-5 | TGTGCCAGCAGTAGAGGTAGTTGGGGGGCCTCCTACAATGAGCAGTTCTTC | CASSRGSWGASYNEQFF
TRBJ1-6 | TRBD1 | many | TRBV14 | TGTGCCAGCAGCCACCGAGGGGGCGGGTCACCCCTCCACTTT | CASSHRGGGSPLHF
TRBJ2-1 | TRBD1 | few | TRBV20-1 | TGCAGTGCTAGTCGGGACAGCTCCTACAATGAGCAGTTCTTC | CSASRDSSYNEQFF
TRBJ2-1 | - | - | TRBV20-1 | TGCAGTGCTACGGACCCAAGGGTAGATGAGCAGTTCTTC | CSATDPRVDEQFF
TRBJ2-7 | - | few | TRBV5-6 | TGTGCCAGCAGTCGTGACAGGGAGCAGTACTTC | CASSRDREQYF
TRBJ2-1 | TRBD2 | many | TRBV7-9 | TGTGCCAGCAGCTTACGGCTTAGACTAGCGGGAGGCGATGAGCAGTTCTTC | CASSLRLRLAGGDEQFF
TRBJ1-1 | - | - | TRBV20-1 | TGCAGTGCTAGAGGACAGGCTAAAATGAACACTGAAGCTTTCTTT | CSARGQAKMNTEAFF
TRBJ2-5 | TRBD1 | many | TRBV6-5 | TGTGCCAGCAGCCGATGGGGATATCGATTACCGGGACAGGGGAAAGAGACCCAGTACTTC | CASSRWGYRLPGQGKETQYF
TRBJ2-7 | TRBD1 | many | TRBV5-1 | TGCGCCAGCAGCCAAGGGACAGGGGCCTCCTACGAGCAGTACTTC | CASSQGTGASYEQYF
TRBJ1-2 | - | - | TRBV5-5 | TGTGCCAGCAGCTTGAGGGCCGCCATACGCTACACCTTC | CASSLRAAIRYTF
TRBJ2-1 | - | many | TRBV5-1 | TGCGCCAGCAGCTTGGGTAGCGGTCGTAATGAGCAGTTCTTC | CASSLGSGRNEQFF